One sample yielded the 21 T cell receptor beta chains listed below, sequenced in a study of blood T cell repertoires in COVID-19. Clones were sequenced by immunoSEQ multiplex PCR, and TCRdb holds only the in-frame ones, with some missing. The table has about 240,000 clones, 70% to 85% seen once. Source material: peripheral blood. These receptors all stem from a woman aged 80 or over with acute or convalescent COVID-19.

The chain joins TRBV7-9 to TRBJ1-1; D remains ambiguous. Germline loops: CDR1 SEHNR, CDR2 FQNEAQ (reference sequence). V lost 5 bases, J lost 11 bases, and 18 bases lay in between. The CDR3 is 13 amino acids. In DNA form, the CDR3 reads TGTGCCAGCAGCACAACCCGAGGGTTGGGGGCTTTCTTT. Its protein product is CASSTTRGLGAFF.

This rearrangement joins TRBV5-6 to TRBJ1-3; D remains ambiguous. CDR1 and CDR2 (germline): SGHDT, YYEEEE. The CDR3 consists of 13 residues. Trimming pared 3 bases from V and 4 bases from J, leaving 8 bases between. The CDR3 is CASSSAGGNTIYF. The CDR3 DNA reads as TGTGCCAGCAGCTCCGCGGGGGGAAACACCATATATTTT.

The CDR3 loop is CAWGFTRNTEAFF. The DNA of the CDR3 is TGTGCCTGGGGTTTCACACGGAACACTGAAGCTTTCTTT. V gene TRBV30 combines with J gene TRBJ1-1, with unresolved D. There are 13 residues in the CDR3. Germline CDR1 GTSNPN, CDR2 SVGIG (reference sequence). V lost 5 bases and J 1 base, leaving 11 bases between the germline ends.

This chain uses TRBV6-1 with TRBJ1-2; possible D gene TRBD1, 5 bases. The CDR3 loop spans 16 amino acids. Germline V gene lookup returns CDR1 MNHNS and CDR2 SASEGT. Trimming took 2 bases from V and 4 from J, leaving 17 bases between them. CDR3 in amino acids: CASSERRDLGVYGYTF. The CDR3 nucleotides are TGTGCCAGCAGTGAACGCAGGGATCTAGGTGTCTATGGCTACACCTTC.

This rearrangement joins TRBV5-1 to TRBJ2-2, with 8 bases matching TRBD1. The CDR3 covers 16 residues. With V trimmed by 0 bases and J by 4 bases, 5 bases remained unmatched. The germline CDR1 and CDR2 sequences are SGHRS and YFSETQ. CDR3 DNA: TGCGCCAGCAGCTTGGTCCGGACAGGGACCACCGGGGAGCTGTTTTTT. Translated, it gives CASSLVRTGTTGELFF.

The sample holds one count of this clone. The V gene is TRBV5-3, the J gene TRBJ2-3, with 9 bases fitting TRBD1. TRBV5-3 is an open reading frame, and its role is uncertain. This CDR3 has 16 amino acids. V lost 4 bases and J lost 2; bases outside the gene matches: 8. DNA of the CDR3: TGTGCCAGAAGCCCTCCGGGACAGGGAACCACAGATACGCAGTATTTT. Its translation is CARSPPGQGTTDTQYF.

The chain joins TRBV7-3 to TRBJ2-5, with a possible D match to TRBD2 (7 bases). The CDR3 has 13 amino acids. The germline V and J ends were trimmed by 5 bases and 5 bases, with 12 bases remaining between them. From germline, CDR1 is SGHTA and CDR2 FQGTGA. The chain's CDR3 is CASSPGGPETQYF. For the CDR3, the DNA is TGTGCCAGCAGCCCCGGGGGGCCGGAGACCCAGTACTTC. Full variable domain (remainder filled in from reference TRBV7-3 and TRBJ2-5): GAGVSQTPSNKVTEKGKYVELRCDPISGHTALYWYRQSLGQGPEFLIYFQGTGAADDSGLPNDRFFAVRPEGSVSTLKIQRTERGDSAVYLCASSPGGPETQYFGPGTRLLVL.

The sample holds one count of this clone. V is TRBV15 and J is TRBJ1-1, with 7 positions matching TRBD1. The CDR3 has 15 residues. Germline V gives CDR1 LNHNV, CDR2 YYDKDF (reference sequence). With V trimmed by 4 bases and J by 4 bases, 9 bases remained unmatched. CDR3 sequence (DNA): TGTGCCACCAGCACCAGGGGGATGACGGTCACTGAAGCTTTCTTT. This codes for CATSTRGMTVTEAFF.

The chain uses TRBV27 and TRBJ2-6; tentative D call: TRBD2 (6 bases). In germline, CDR1 is MNHEY, CDR2 SMNVEV (reference sequence). V lost 6 bases to trimming and J lost 3 bases, with 9 bases between them. CDR3 size: 14 residues. The CDR3 loop is CASRGTYGANVLTF. In DNA form, the CDR3 reads TGTGCCAGCAGGGGGACTTATGGGGCCAACGTCCTGACTTTC. Together with reference TRBV27 and TRBJ2-6, the CDR3 gives the full variable domain: EAQVTQNPRYLITVTGKKLTVTCSQNMNHEYMSWYRQDPGLGLRQIYYSMNVEVTDKGDVPEGYKVSRKEKRNFPLILESPSPNQTSLYFCASRGTYGANVLTFGAGSRLTVL.

J is TRBJ1-4 and V is TRBV7-2; 7 nucleotides match TRBD1. This CDR3 has 15 amino acids. Trimming at V came to 5 bases and at J to 8 bases, leaving 11 bases not matched to a gene. CDR1 is SGHTA and CDR2 is FQGNSA in the germline V gene. This CDR3 reads CASSPQTGWREKLFF. CDR3 bases: TGTGCCAGCAGCCCCCAGACAGGGTGGCGGGAAAAACTGTTTTTT.

The chain employs TRBV18 and TRBJ2-3; D is possibly TRBD1 (6 bases). V was pared by 5 bases and J by 4 bases, with 10 bases between. The V gene's germline CDR1 is KGHSH and CDR2 LQKENI. The CDR3 totals 13 residues. As DNA, the CDR3 is TGTGCCAGCTCAACAGGGTCGGCAGATACGCAGTATTTT. This sequence encodes CASSTGSADTQYF.

The chain links TRBV5-4 to TRBJ2-2; weak D call: TRBD2 (6 bases). Germline CDR1 reads SGHNT; CDR2 reads YYREEE (reference sequence). V lost 0 bases to trimming and J lost 4 bases, with 13 bases between them. The CDR3 loop spans 16 amino acids. This chain's CDR3 is CASSLEYGGVTGELFF. CDR3 in DNA: TGTGCCAGCAGCTTGGAGTACGGGGGAGTCACCGGGGAGCTGTTTTTT.

The chain carries TRBV5-6 and TRBJ1-3; TRBD1 matches at 9 bases. V lost 4 bases and J lost 7; bases outside the gene matches: 12. Germline values: CDR1 SGHDT, CDR2 YYEEEE. The CDR3 has 16 residues. The CDR3 protein is CASSDAGTGIWNTIYF. The CDR3 nucleotides are TGTGCCAGCAGCGATGCCGGGACAGGGATTTGGAACACCATATATTTT.

The J gene is TRBJ2-7, the V gene TRBV27; D remains unclear. The germline CDR1 and CDR2 sequences are MNHEY and SMNVEV (reference sequence). V was cut by 5 bases and J by 2 bases, with 10 bases left in between. There are 13 residues in the CDR3. In nucleotides, the CDR3 is TGTGCCAGCAGTCCGGTAGCAGCCTACGAGCAGTACTTC. Protein: CASSPVAAYEQYF.

The chain recombines TRBV19 with TRBJ1-5; no reliable D call. Looked up from germline, CDR1 is LNHDA and CDR2 is SQIVND (reference sequence). Deletions cut 1 base from V and 4 bases from J, with 20 bases between. This CDR3 comprises 18 residues. CDR3 coding DNA: TGTGCCAGTAGTATAGGCCCCAGAGGGATCCTCGGAAATCAGCCCCAGCATTTT. This codes for CASSIGPRGILGNQPQHF.

This chain joins TRBV18 and TRBJ1-1, with a weak D call TRBD1 (5 bases). V dropped 2 bases and J dropped 1 base, with 11 bases sitting between them. From germline, CDR1 is KGHSH and CDR2 LQKENI. The CDR3 totals 15 residues. The CDR3 here is CASSPITGPNTEAFF. In nucleotides, the CDR3 is TGTGCCAGCTCACCAATTACAGGCCCGAACACTGAAGCTTTCTTT.

This sequence joins TRBV10-3 and TRBJ1-3; a possible D gene is TRBD1 (6 bases). The germline V gene encodes CDR1 ENHRY and CDR2 SYGVKD. Trimming removed 2 bases at V and 4 bases at J, with 12 bases between. The CDR3 length is 15 residues. Here the CDR3 reads CAISEGQFAGNTIYF. For the CDR3, the DNA is TGTGCCATCAGTGAGGGACAGTTTGCAGGAAACACCATATATTTT.

This chain uses TRBV7-8 with TRBJ1-5; D remains ambiguous. The V end lost 5 bases, the J end lost 0 bases, and 14 bases lay between the germline ends. This CDR3 comprises 16 residues. The V gene's germline CDR1 is SGHVS and CDR2 FQNEAQ. The CDR3 reads CASSARTDYSNQPQHF. CDR3 DNA: TGTGCCAGCAGCGCGAGGACGGACTATAGCAATCAGCCCCAGCATTTT.

The chain uses TRBV19 and TRBJ2-1; a weak D match, TRBD2 (7 bases). V was pared by 3 bases and J by 5 bases, with 17 bases between. The CDR3 consists of 16 residues. Germline CDR1 and CDR2: LNHDA and SQIVND (reference sequence). The CDR3 sequence: CASSIGRGIWDNEQFF. Written as DNA, the CDR3 is TGTGCCAGTAGTATTGGGAGGGGGATTTGGGACAATGAGCAGTTCTTC.

The chain carries TRBV7-6 and TRBJ1-2, with 7 bases lining up with TRBD1. Germline V gene lookup returns CDR1 SGHVS and CDR2 FNYEAQ. V shed 5 bases and J 4 bases; nucleotides not matched to a gene: 10. The CDR3 is made up of 15 amino acids. The CDR3 here is CASSAYRDSFYGYTF. In DNA, the CDR3 is TGTGCCAGCAGCGCGTACCGGGACAGCTTCTATGGCTACACCTTC.

This clone showed up just a few times. This chain connects TRBV10-1 to TRBJ1-5, with TRBD1 matching over 7 bases. Per the germline V gene, CDR1 is WNHNN and CDR2 is SYGVQD (reference sequence). The V gene end was trimmed by 2 bases and the J gene end by 0 bases; junction bases not matched to a gene: 10. This CDR3 has 18 residues. CDR3 region: CASSEKGQIIYSNQPQHF. The DNA for the CDR3 is TGCGCCAGCAGTGAGAAGGGACAGATCATTTATAGCAATCAGCCCCAGCATTTT.